The 26 T cell receptor beta chains reported below all come from one sample, sequenced in a study of metastatic and nonmetastatic thyroid tumors. TCRdb reprocessed the PCR reads using MiXCR. The sample records 30,000 to 40,000 clones, about 29% being singletons. No treatment had been given to any patient before thyroid surgery. Source material: blood. These receptors were obtained from a female donor with papillary thyroid cancer or a benign thyroid nodule (not recorded which). Some clones in this sample may be carry-over from other donors' samples.

This clone has at least ten counts. CDR3 in amino acids: CASSLNGMGEKLFF. Here the CDR3 DNA reads TGTGCCAGCAGTTTAAACGGAATGGGGGAAAAACTGTTTTTT. J is TRBJ1-4 and V is TRBV28; the D is unclear. V shed 2 bases and J shed 8 bases, with 12 bases lying between them. Germline lookup yields CDR1 MDHEN and CDR2 SYDVKM. The CDR3 loop spans 14 amino acids.

By share, this clone counts as medium-sized. The chain combines TRBV20-1 with TRBJ1-2, with TRBD1 identical over 8 bases. Unmatched junction bases numbered 12, after V lost 7 bases and J lost 2 bases. The CDR3 runs to 15 residues. Germline-derived CDR1 and CDR2 are DFQATT and SNEGSKA (reference sequence). In DNA, the CDR3 is TGCAGTGTCCATCCTACTCAGGGGGCAAACTATGGCTACACCTTC. This encodes CSVHPTQGANYGYTF.

This clone has a count of ten or more. Germline is not matched at one junction end, which may reflect a read error. The gene calls are TRBV2 and TRBJ1-1, with 8 bases fitting TRBD1. Germline values: CDR1 SNHLY, CDR2 FYNNEI. There are 14 residues in the CDR3. The CDR3 DNA reads TGTGCCAGCAGCGAAGACAGGGGCGGCACTGAAGCTTTCTTT. The encoded protein is CASSEDRGGTEAFF.

The J gene is TRBJ2-3, the V gene TRBV5-1, with TRBD2 matching 7 bases. Germline V gives CDR1 SGHRS, CDR2 YFSETQ. The trim removed 4 bases at V and 3 bases at J, leaving 5 bases unmatched. The CDR3 is 14 amino acids. CDR3 sequence reads: CASSLKLATDTQYF. The CDR3 DNA reads TGCGCCAGCAGCCTGAAACTAGCGACAGATACGCAGTATTTT. Full variable domain (rest looked up from reference TRBV5-1 and TRBJ2-3): KAGVTQTPRYLIKTRGQQVTLSCSPISGHRSVSWYQQTPGQGLQFLFEYFSETQRNKGNFPGRFSGRQFSNSRSEMNVSTLELGDSALYLCASSLKLATDTQYFGPGTRLTVL.

At least ten counts were recorded for this clone. This may be a read error, as it is one base from a much larger clone. This sequence joins TRBV28 and TRBJ1-4; no clear D gene. The CDR3 sequence is 15 residues long. Germline CDR1 reads MDHEN; CDR2 reads SYDVKM. CDR3 protein: CACSFRQQGREKLFF. DNA for the CDR3: TGTGCCTGCAGTTTCCGCCAGCAAGGCCGTGAAAAACTGTTTTTT.

At least ten counts were recorded for this clone. The chain couples TRBV20-1 to TRBJ2-7; 8 positions agree with TRBD2. Losses at the gene ends were 3 bases for V and 3 bases for J; bases not matched to a gene: 10. CDR3 length equals 15 residues. CDR1 is DFQATT and CDR2 is SNEGSKA in the germline V gene (reference sequence). CDR3: CSASGREGLIYEQYF. CDR3 nucleotides: TGCAGTGCTAGTGGCCGGGAGGGTCTGATCTACGAGCAGTACTTC.

The V and J genes are TRBV18 and TRBJ2-7, with 10 bases that match TRBD2. J was trimmed by 7 bases and V by 4 bases; bases with no gene match: 10. CDR1 and CDR2 from the germline V gene are KGHSH and LQKENI. This CDR3 has 15 amino acids. The CDR3 loop reads CASSRTSGNTEEQYF. DNA for the CDR3: TGTGCCAGCTCACGCACTAGCGGGAACACGGAGGAGCAGTACTTC.

At least ten counts were recorded for this clone. This clone may be a read error of a much larger clone one base away. The V gene is TRBV6-6, the J gene TRBJ1-2; TRBD1 is a possible D gene (5 bases). This CDR3 region has 18 residues. Germline V gene data show CDR1 as MNHNY and CDR2 as SVGAGI (reference sequence). Trimming stripped 7 bases from V and 2 bases from J, with 26 bases between. The CDR3 reads CASTLNGGTNGGNYGYTF. As DNA, the CDR3 is TGTGCCAGCACCCTAAACGGGGGTACCAATGGAGGAAACTATGGCTACACCTTC.

This sequence joins TRBV7-9 and TRBJ2-5, with D perhaps being TRBD1 or TRBD2 (7 bases each). This CDR3 is 14 amino acids long. Per germline, CDR1 SEHNR and CDR2 FQNEAQ (reference sequence). V lost 6 bases, J lost 2 bases, and 13 bases lay in between. The CDR3 loop is CASSPGGGQETQYF. As DNA, the CDR3 is TGTGCCAGCAGTCCAGGGGGGGGTCAAGAGACCCAGTACTTC.

This clone showed up many times. V gene TRBV12-3 or TRBV12-4 combines with J gene TRBJ2-1, with D possibly being TRBD2 (5 bases). V was shortened by 0 bases and J by 6 bases, with 6 bases between the two germline ends. The length of the CDR3 is 13 residues. CDR3 amino acids: CASSLARGNEQFF. The CDR3 region has the DNA TGTGCCAGCAGTTTAGCCCGGGGCAATGAGCAGTTCTTC.

The chain recombines TRBV9 with TRBJ2-7; D may be TRBD2 (6 bases). Trimming left V 0 bases short and J 1 base short, with 8 bases between. Germline CDR1 SGDLS, CDR2 YYNGEE. The CDR3 extends over 14 amino acids. The chain's CDR3 is CASSVAGESYEQYF. In nucleotides, the CDR3 is TGTGCCAGCAGCGTAGCGGGGGAGTCCTACGAGCAGTACTTC.

The table lists this clone with many counts. The chain uses TRBV28 and TRBJ2-1; 11 nucleotides align to TRBD1. Trimming at V came to 6 bases and at J to 3 bases, leaving 7 bases not matched to a gene. CDR3 length: 16 amino acids. Germline loops: CDR1 MDHEN, CDR2 SYDVKM. Here the CDR3 reads CASSQRTGGGYNEQFF. In DNA, the CDR3 is TGTGCCAGCAGCCAAAGGACAGGGGGCGGCTACAATGAGCAGTTCTTC.

This clone was observed at least ten times. The genes are TRBV3-1 and TRBJ2-7, with D possibly being TRBD2 (5 bases). Germline V lookup: CDR1 LGHDT, CDR2 YNNKEL (reference sequence). The CDR3 covers 12 residues. Trimming stripped 1 base from V and 6 bases from J, with 7 bases between. The CDR3 DNA reads as TGTGCCAGCAGCCAAGTAGGAGGCGAGCAGTACTTC. Translated: CASSQVGGEQYF.

The sample holds many counts of this clone. The rearrangement links TRBV25-1 to TRBJ1-5, with D unresolved. The CDR3 extends over 16 amino acids. Germline CDR1 and CDR2: MGHDK and SYGVNS. With 2 bases removed from V and 2 bases from J, the gap between germline ends came to 13 bases. CDR3 protein: CASSEALAPCNQPQHF. CDR3 sequence (DNA): TGTGCCAGCAGTGAAGCCCTCGCCCCCTGCAATCAGCCCCAGCATTTT.

This clone is classed as medium-sized. The chain is built from TRBV27 and TRBJ2-7, with D tentatively TRBD1 or TRBD2 (5 bases each). There are 11 residues in the CDR3. The V gene's germline CDR1 is MNHEY and CDR2 SMNVEV (reference sequence). V gave up 6 bases and J gave up 6 bases, with 9 bases separating them. The CDR3 DNA is TGTGCCAGCAGGAGAGGGGCCGAGCAGTACTTC. The encoded protein is CASRRGAEQYF.

The chain carries TRBV11-2 and TRBJ1-3, with unresolved D. Germline CDR1 SGHAT, CDR2 FQNNGV. V lost 5 bases and J 2 bases, leaving 16 bases between the germline ends. This CDR3 is 16 amino acids long. CDR3 loop: CASSDSSIIAGNTIYF. The CDR3, as DNA: TGTGCCAGCAGCGACTCATCCATTATCGCTGGAAACACCATATATTTT. The whole variable domain, filled in from reference TRBV11-2 and TRBJ1-3, reads EAGVAQSPRYKIIEKRQSVAFWCNPISGHATLYWYQQILGQGPKLLIQFQNNGVVDDSQLPKDRFSAERLKGVDSTLKIQPAKLEDSAVYLCASSDSSIIAGNTIYFGEGSWLTVV.

This chain uses TRBV10-3 with TRBJ2-1, with D maybe TRBD2 (5 bases). The length of the CDR3 is 14 residues. The V end was cut by 2 bases, the J end by 10 bases, with 15 bases between. CDR1 is ENHRY and CDR2 is SYGVKD in the germline V gene. The CDR3 DNA follows: TGTGCCATCAGTGAGCCGCGGGCCAAGGGCGAGCAGTTCTTC. Its protein product is CAISEPRAKGEQFF.

This clone showed up just a few times. One end of the junction is discordant with germline, which a read error may explain. V is TRBV24-1 and J is TRBJ2-5; a possible D gene is TRBD2 (5 bases). CDR3 length: 13 amino acids. Germline-derived CDR1 and CDR2 are KGHDR and SFDVKD. CDR3 nucleotides: TGTGCCACCAGTGATTCGGCGTGGGAGACACAGTACTTC. This sequence encodes CATSDSAWETQYF.

The rearrangement uses TRBV30 and TRBJ2-2, with 7 bases matching TRBD1. Looked up from germline, CDR1 is GTSNPN and CDR2 is SVGIG (reference sequence). The CDR3 runs to 13 residues. The J segment lost 6 bases and the V segment lost 8 bases, leaving 9 bases of the junction unmatched. This CDR3 is CAGLRQGAGELFF. Written as DNA, the CDR3 is TGTGCCGGACTCAGGCAGGGGGCCGGGGAGCTGTTTTTT.

The rearrangement uses TRBV12-3 or TRBV12-4 and TRBJ2-4, with unresolved D. The germline V and J ends were trimmed by 6 bases and 0 bases, with 6 bases remaining between them. The CDR3 is made up of 13 amino acids. The CDR3 nucleotides are TGTGCCAGCAGCGGCTTAGCCAAAAACATTCAGTACTTC. Protein: CASSGLAKNIQYF.

This clone was observed at least ten times. This may arise from a read error, as a much more abundant clone is one base away. The CDR3 loop reads CAWSATESGEQYF. The CDR3 DNA reads TGTGCCTGGAGCGCAACGGAGTCTGGTGAGCAGTACTTC. V is TRBV30 and J is TRBJ2-7, with D hard to call. The germline CDR1 and CDR2 sequences are GTSNPN and SVGIG (reference sequence). The CDR3 runs to 13 residues. Trimming left V 3 bases short and J 7 bases short, with 16 bases between.

In the case of this clone: A junction boundary mismatches the germline segment, possibly from a read error. The V and J genes are TRBV18 and TRBJ2-5; D possibly matches TRBD1 or TRBD2 (5 bases each). This CDR3 has 15 amino acids. Per the germline V gene, CDR1 is KGHSH and CDR2 is LQKENI. This chain's CDR3 is CASSPPGLTEETKYF. The CDR3 DNA reads as TGTGCCAGCTCACCCCCTGGACTGACAGAGGAGACCAAGTACTTC. Combining the CDR3 with reference TRBV18 and TRBJ2-5 gives the whole variable domain NAGVMQNPRHLVRRRGQEARLRCSPMKGHSHVYWYRQLPEEGLKFMVYLQKENIIDESGMPKERFSAEFPKEGPSILRIQQVVRGDSAAYFCASSPPGLTEETKYFGPGTRLLVL.

The chain carries TRBV28 and TRBJ2-7; 7 nucleotides agree with TRBD1. In germline, CDR1 is MDHEN, CDR2 SYDVKM. V gave up 5 bases and J gave up 7 bases; unmatched junction bases: 17. This CDR3 spans 16 amino acids. CDR3 nucleotide sequence: TGTGCCAGCAGTCCCTTAGTGGTGGACAGGCTTGGAGAGCAGTACTTC. Its protein is CASSPLVVDRLGEQYF. The full variable domain, completed using reference TRBV28 and TRBJ2-7, is DVKVTQSSRYLVKRTGEKVFLECVQDMDHENMFWYRQDPGLGLRLIYFSYDVKMKEKGDIPEGYSVSREKKERFSLILESASTNQTSMYLCASSPLVVDRLGEQYFGPGTRLTVT.

Many counts were recorded for this clone. The V call is TRBV7-9, the J call TRBJ1-1; TRBD1 matches 7 bases. CDR3 length: 12 amino acids. Looked up from germline, CDR1 is SEHNR and CDR2 is FQNEAQ (reference sequence). The V and J ends lost 3 bases and 7 bases, in that order; junction bases with no gene match: 2. CDR3 in amino acids: CASSFGDSEAFF. The CDR3 DNA is TGTGCCAGCAGCTTTGGGGACAGTGAAGCTTTCTTT. Looking up the rest from reference TRBV7-9 and TRBJ1-1 gives the full variable domain: DTGVSQNPRHKITKRGQNVTFRCDPISEHNRLYWYRQTLGQGPEFLTYFQNEAQLEKSRLLSDRFSAERPKGSFSTLEIQRTEQGDSAMYLCASSFGDSEAFFGQGTRLTVV.

Points on this clone: This clone may be a read error of a much larger clone one base away. The V call is TRBV12-5, the J call TRBJ1-1; D is undetermined. Germline values: CDR1 LGHNT, CDR2 FRNRAP. CDR3 length equals 11 residues. Here the CDR3 DNA reads TGTGCTAGTGGATTGGACGGGGAAGCTTTCTTT. Encoded protein: CASGLDGEAFF.

This clone occurred many times. The chain recombines TRBV20-1 with TRBJ2-5; D perhaps matches TRBD2 (6 bases). V lost 0 bases and J lost 5, with 10 bases in between. Germline CDR1 and CDR2: DFQATT and SNEGSKA (reference sequence). The CDR3 sequence is 13 residues long. CDR3 protein: CSARDTLAETQYF. CDR3 nucleotide sequence: TGCAGTGCTAGAGATACCCTAGCGGAGACCCAGTACTTC.